This TCR beta chain came from a study of shared clonotypes between healthy human individuals. Study background: The study used three CD4 naive, three CD4 memory, two CD8 naive and one CD8 memory plate per donor.

Repertoires were generated with immunoSEQ multiplex PCR, while TCRdb's copy carries only in-frame clones and drops some. Of more than 80,000 clones in the sample, about two thirds were seen once. Germline assignment: CDR1 SGHTA and CDR2 FQGNSA. The CDR3 runs 13 residues. Trimming stripped 1 base from V and 10 bases from J, with 13 bases between. The receptor comes from a man aged 30 to 39 in good health. The sequencing sample was made of memory CD8+ T cells sorted from blood. As for subset: CD45RO+ cells pooled with CCR7-negative TemRA cells. V gene TRBV7-2 combines with J gene TRBJ2-5, with D perhaps matching TRBD1 (6 bases). CDR3 DNA: TGTGCCAGCAGCTTAGAACAGGGCGGTGACCAGTACTTC. It codes for CASSLEQGGDQYF.